A selection of T cell receptor beta chains follows, all from one sample in a study of blood T cell repertoires in COVID-19. Sequenced by immunoSEQ multiplex PCR; TCRdb stores in-frame clones only, minus some. This table has approximately 200,000 clones, roughly 79% appearing once. Sequences were obtained from peripheral blood. These TCRs come from a man between 60 and 75 years old with active or convalescent COVID-19. The CDR3 runs from the conserved cysteine through the conserved F or W. The D gene is left open where the match is weak. The size field is filled for only some rows; it gives once, few, many or a size class.

V gene	clone size	J gene	D gene	CDR3 protein	CDR3 DNA
TRBV18	once	TRBJ2-2	NA	CASSKGGNTGELFF	TGTGCCAGCTCTAAGGGAGGGAACACCGGGGAGCTGTTTTTT
TRBV7-2	few	TRBJ2-1	NA	CASSLGGIKGNEQFF	TGTGCCAGCAGCTTAGGCGGGATAAAAGGAAATGAGCAGTTCTTC
TRBV5-1	NA	TRBJ2-7	TRBD2	CASSLAGTSGYEQYF	TGCGCCAGCAGCTTGGCGGGGACTAGCGGCTACGAGCAGTACTTC
TRBV12-3/TRBV12-4	once	TRBJ2-5	NA	CATSELQETQYF	TGTGCCACCTCTGAGTTACAAGAGACCCAGTACTTC
TRBV6-5	NA	TRBJ1-2	NA	CASSYSQVPNYGYTF	TGTGCCAGCAGTTACTCCCAGGTCCCCAACTATGGCTACACCTTC
TRBV18	once	TRBJ1-2	NA	CASSRGVADYGYTF	TGTGCCAGCTCACGGGGAGTCGCGGACTATGGCTACACCTTC
TRBV28	NA	TRBJ1-2	NA	CASSSTGEHYGYTF	TGTGCCAGCAGTTCAACCGGGGAACACTATGGCTACACCTTC
TRBV25-1	NA	TRBJ1-5	TRBD1	CARGGVGSNQPQHF	TGTGCCAGAGGGGGCGTGGGTAGCAATCAGCCCCAGCATTTT
TRBV6-1	NA	TRBJ2-7	NA	CASSEARVQQYF	TGTGCCAGCAGTGAAGCCCGAGTTCAGCAGTACTTC
TRBV29-1	NA	TRBJ1-1	NA	CSAFTGNTEAFF	TGCAGCGCCTTTACAGGGAACACTGAAGCTTTCTTT
TRBV6-5	NA	TRBJ2-7	NA	CASSRLAGEQYF	TGTGCCAGCAGTCGACTCGCGGGAGAGCAGTACTTC
TRBV3-1/TRBV3-2	NA	TRBJ2-1	TRBD2	CASSQGGTSVKVCSYNEQFF	TGTGCCAGCAGCCAAGGCGGGACTAGCGTAAAGGTTTGTTCCTACAATGAGCAGTTCTTC
TRBV28	NA	TRBJ2-2	TRBD1	CASSLGTGGPGELFF	TGTGCCAGCAGTTTGGGGACAGGGGGCCCCGGGGAGCTGTTTTTT
TRBV9	NA	TRBJ2-7	TRBD1	CASSVSVQGAYEQYF	TGTGCCAGCAGCGTATCGGTCCAGGGGGCTTACGAGCAGTACTTC
TRBV19	NA	TRBJ2-7	NA	CASSMGQVGTYEQYF	TGTGCCAGTAGTATGGGGCAGGTTGGGACCTACGAGCAGTACTTC
TRBV28	NA	TRBJ1-5	NA	CASTSPTGMGNQPQHF	TGTGCCAGCACCTCCCCAACGGGAATGGGCAATCAGCCCCAGCATTTT
TRBV7-2	once	TRBJ1-1	TRBD1	CASSSRTGGTEAFF	TGTGCCAGCAGCTCCCGGACAGGGGGCACTGAAGCTTTCTTT
TRBV7-8	NA	TRBJ1-1	TRBD1	CASSARPQGASAEAFF	TGTGCCAGCAGCGCTAGGCCACAGGGGGCGTCGGCTGAAGCTTTCTTT
TRBV5-5	NA	TRBJ2-1	TRBD2	CASSTTSQISYNEQFF	TGTGCCAGCAGCACGACTAGCCAAATCTCCTACAATGAGCAGTTCTTC
TRBV19	NA	TRBJ2-1	TRBD2	CASSIGGLAGGNEQFF	TGTGCCAGTAGTATAGGGGGACTAGCGGGAGGCAATGAGCAGTTCTTC
TRBV7-2	NA	TRBJ2-1	NA	CASSFVSNEQFF	TGTGCCAGCAGCTTCGTTAGCAATGAGCAGTTCTTC
TRBV28	NA	TRBJ2-7	TRBD2	CASSYPPSGRVEQYF	TGTGCCAGCAGTTACCCTCCTAGCGGGAGAGTCGAGCAGTACTTC
TRBV15	NA	TRBJ2-7	NA	CATSRDGVSSVGEQYF	TGTGCCACCAGCAGAGATGGCGTTAGTAGCGTCGGGGAGCAGTACTTC
TRBV19	NA	TRBJ1-1	NA	CASSIALNTEAFF	TGTGCCAGTAGTATAGCCTTGAACACTGAAGCTTTCTTT
TRBV7-2	NA	TRBJ2-1	NA	CASSPSQYSEQFF	TGTGCCAGCAGTCCGAGCCAGTACAGTGAGCAGTTCTTC
TRBV5-1	NA	TRBJ1-2	NA	CASSPAGARGYTF	TGCGCCAGCAGCCCAGCAGGGGCCCGCGGCTACACCTTC
TRBV3-1/TRBV3-2	NA	TRBJ2-3	NA	CASTKRGGTTDTQYF	TGTGCCAGCACCAAAAGGGGCGGGACCACAGATACGCAGTATTTT
TRBV11-3	NA	TRBJ2-7	TRBD2	CASSLSGTLGEQYF	TGTGCCAGCAGCTTGAGCGGGACTCTGGGTGAGCAGTACTTC
TRBV11-3	NA	TRBJ1-6	NA	CASSAKGDSPLHF	TGTGCCAGCAGCGCCAAGGGGGATTCACCCCTCCACTTT
TRBV11-2	NA	TRBJ2-5	TRBD1	CASSTQGGQGQETQYF	TGTGCCAGCAGCACACAGGGGGGACAGGGGCAAGAGACCCAGTACTTC
TRBV9	NA	TRBJ1-6	NA	CASSVGRVNAPLHF	TGTGCCAGCAGCGTAGGCCGCGTGAATGCACCCCTCCACTTT
TRBV4-3	once	TRBJ2-3	TRBD2	CASSQEQGLATVF	TGCGCCAGCAGCCAAGAACAGGGACTAGCGACCGTTTTT
TRBV5-8	NA	TRBJ2-3	TRBD2	CASSGPLAGISTDTQYF	TGTGCCAGCAGCGGACCTCTAGCGGGGATCAGCACAGATACGCAGTATTTT
TRBV4-2	NA	TRBJ2-7	TRBD2	CASSPGTSGKSYEQYF	TGTGCCAGCAGCCCCGGGACTAGCGGGAAGTCCTACGAGCAGTACTTC
TRBV24-1	few	TRBJ2-5	NA	CATSDRLETQYF	TGTGCCACCAGTGATCGGTTAGAGACCCAGTACTTC
TRBV27	NA	TRBJ1-1	NA	CASSSGPAGTEAFF	TGTGCCAGCAGTTCCGGCCCAGCGGGCACTGAAGCTTTCTTT